The entry below gives a single T cell receptor beta chain sequence along with its context. Its antigen is unidentified. The V segment lost 2 bases and the J segment 3 bases; nucleotides outside the gene matches: 5. CDR1 and CDR2 (germline): SGDLS, YYNGEE. The CDR3 loop spans 15 amino acids. This sample was taken from a study of Ad26.COV2.S vaccination and SARS-CoV-2 variants. Study summary: The donor belonged to the COV1001 Ad26.COV2.S trial arm. The study gave Ad26.COV2.S intramuscularly, once or twice 56 days apart.

Study outcomes and limitations: Measurements of TCR breadth and depth may have given underestimates of the total T cell responses.

Treatment given: around 19 received Ad26.COV2.S at low or high dose, single or two shots; several received placebo; per-sample allocation not given. Collection of samples fell on day 63 after the first vaccine or placebo injection. Expressing Wuhan-strain SARS-CoV-2 spike, an Ad26 vector served as the vaccine. Method: immunoSEQ multiplex PCR; TCRdb's copy keeps in-frame clones and lacks some. The sample comprises a few hundred thousand clones, 90% of which are singletons, and more than 3.5% rests with the top ten. The V gene is TRBV9, the J gene TRBJ1-5, with TRBD1 matching over 7 bases. The TCR was taken from a person aged 18-65 years who received the Ad26.COV2.S COVID-19 vaccine or a placebo. The sequencing used peripheral blood, collected in a trial of Ad26.COV2.S vaccine versus placebo. CDR3 DNA: TGTGCCAGCAGCGTGGGGGACAGTGTCAATCAGCCCCAGCATTTT. This encodes CASSVGDSVNQPQHF.